This record concerns one TCR beta chain sequence. These data are taken from a study of T cell changes during pregnancy in multiple sclerosis. In germline, CDR1 is SGHNT, CDR2 YYREEE (reference sequence). This CDR3 contains 14 residues. The V end was cut by 5 bases, the J end by 4 bases, with 14 bases between. The table came from immunoSEQ multiplex PCR; TCRdb's copy has only in-frame clones and leaves some out. This table holds 40,000 to 60,000 clones, roughly 94% found once. The V gene is TRBV5-4, the J gene TRBJ2-3; D gene uncertain. The material was CD8+ T cells from peripheral blood mononuclear cells, obtained before pregnancy. The source is a female donor with multiple sclerosis, enrolled in a pregnancy study. CDR3 sequence reads: CASRRYGPSDTQYF. The DNA of the CDR3 is TGTGCCAGCAGGAGATATGGTCCGTCAGATACGCAGTATTTT.